The rows below give T cell receptor beta chains drawn from one sample of a study of sequential checkpoint blockade in melanoma. Sequenced by immunoSEQ multiplex PCR; TCRdb stores in-frame clones only, minus some. The repertoire holds about 3,200 clones, with under 20% as singletons. The specimen comprised tumor tissue (inferred from file names), sampled from a patient given nivolumab and ipilimumab in sequence. These TCRs come from a human donor with melanoma. CDR3s include the opening cysteine and the closing phenylalanine or tryptophan. D genes are given only for firm matches. The size entry is marked missing in some rows and otherwise reads once, few, many or a size class.

j_call d_call clone_size v_call cdr3_aa cdr3_nt
TRBJ2-2 - - TRBV21-1 CASSVVDRGLIGELFF TGTGCCAGCAGCGTCGTCGACAGGGGGCTTATCGGGGAGCTGTTTTTT
TRBJ1-1 - - TRBV1 CASSQVGGALEAFF TGCGCCAGCAGCCAAGTAGGGGGCGCGCTTGAAGCTTTCTTT
TRBJ2-6 - - TRBV7-1 CASSPGRGANVLTF TGTGCCAGCAGTCCGGGGCGTGGGGCCAACGTCCTGACTTTC
TRBJ1-5 - - TRBV19 CASSMGRRYSNQPQHF TGTGCCAGTAGTATGGGCAGGAGGTATAGCAATCAGCCCCAGCATTTT
TRBJ1-2 - - TRBV6-7 CASSTGYGYTF TGTGCCAGCAGTACAGGGTATGGCTACACCTTC
TRBJ1-2 TRBD1 few TRBV6-8 CASSYMMGQNYGYTF TGTGCCAGCAGTTACATGATGGGACAGAACTATGGCTACACCTTC
TRBJ1-6 TRBD1 - TRBV7-1 CASSQGARSPLHF TGTGCCAGCAGCCAGGGGGCGAGGTCACCCCTCCACTTT
TRBJ2-5 - many TRBV11-3 CASSFDGRWYQETQYF TGTGCCAGCAGCTTTGACGGCAGGTGGTACCAAGAGACCCAGTACTTC
TRBJ2-6 - - TRBV10-2 CASSESMVSGANVLTF TGCGCCAGCAGTGAGTCTATGGTCTCAGGGGCCAACGTCCTGACTTTC
TRBJ1-5 - few TRBV6-8 CASSSQGIQPQHF TGTGCCAGCAGTTCCCAGGGTATTCAGCCCCAGCATTTT
TRBJ2-5 TRBD2 medium-sized TRBV9 CASSDSGGAWETQYF TGTGCCAGCAGCGATAGCGGGGGGGCCTGGGAGACCCAGTACTTC
TRBJ2-5 TRBD2 many TRBV9 CASSRGASGAGETQYF TGTGCCAGCAGCCGCGGGGCTAGCGGGGCTGGGGAGACCCAGTACTTC